This T cell receptor (beta chain) was sequenced in a study of T cell responses to AZD1222 COVID-19 vaccine. Note on this clone: Its antigen is not identified.

Study results and limitations: Donors were chiefly white British, with a greater number of females, and clonal diversity was perhaps underestimated. In all cases, repertoires were sampled only after the peak T cell response. Unmutated variant regions reportedly attract nearly half of all spike-specific TCRs. Breadth and depth of Spike-specific TCRs rose after two AZD1222 doses.

Here immunoSEQ multiplex PCR was the method, and the copy in TCRdb shows in-frame clones only, minus some. This sample carries tens of thousands of clones, around 91% of them seen once, and the ten largest clones take roughly 5.5%. The receptor was derived from an adult in good health. This sample comprised peripheral blood, obtained on day 0 of MenACWY control vaccination.

The CDR3 is CASSAGLDFNTGELFF. CDR3 nucleotides: TGTGCCAGCAGCGCCGGACTAGACTTCAACACCGGGGAGCTGTTTTTT. This chain connects TRBV9 to TRBJ2-2; TRBD2 aligns across 7 bases. Germline V lookup: CDR1 SGDLS, CDR2 YYNGEE. With 3 bases clipped from V and 2 bases from J, the junction kept 7 bases outside the gene matches. The CDR3 spans 16 residues. The entire variable domain, with the rest obtained from reference TRBV9 and TRBJ2-2, is as follows: DSGVTQTPKHLITATGQRVTLRCSPRSGDLSVYWYQQSLDQGLQFLIQYYNGEERAKGNILERFSAQQFPDLHSELNLSSLELGDSALYFCASSAGLDFNTGELFFGEGSRLTVL.